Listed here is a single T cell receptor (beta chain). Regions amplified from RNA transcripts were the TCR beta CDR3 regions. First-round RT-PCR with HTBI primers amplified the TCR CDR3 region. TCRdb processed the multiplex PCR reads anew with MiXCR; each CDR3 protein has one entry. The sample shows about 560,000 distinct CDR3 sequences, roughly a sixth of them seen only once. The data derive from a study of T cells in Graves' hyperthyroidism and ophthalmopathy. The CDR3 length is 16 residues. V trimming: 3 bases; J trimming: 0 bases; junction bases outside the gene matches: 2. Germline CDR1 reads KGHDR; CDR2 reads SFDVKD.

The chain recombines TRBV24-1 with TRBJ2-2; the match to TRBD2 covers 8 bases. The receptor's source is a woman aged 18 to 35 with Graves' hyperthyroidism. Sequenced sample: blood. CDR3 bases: TGTGCCACCAGTGATCCGGGACTAGCGAACACCGGGGAGCTGTTTTTT. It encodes CATSDPGLANTGELFF.